This TCR beta chain was sequenced for a study of vaccination effects on CD4 cells after COVID-19. Study at large: Two doses of BNT162b2 or mRNA-1273 vaccine were administered to participants. Findings of the study overall: Early post-infection timepoints were absent, and convalescent patients were few.

Turning to this clone: Its specificity is unknown.

Antigen-specific CD4+ T cells were first expanded with viral peptide pools by the ViraFEST assay and only then sequenced. A 10-day culture period preceded the isolation of CD4+ T cells. A few million PBMC were seeded per well and grown in the presence of 9 to 10 IU/ml IL-2 and around 10 ug/ml peptides. Germline assignment: CDR1 WNHNN and CDR2 SYGVQD (reference sequence). This CDR3 is 13 amino acids long. The germline V and J ends were trimmed by 2 bases and 12 bases, with 15 bases remaining between them. Sequencing used immunoSEQ multiplex PCR; TCRdb keeps in-frame clones, though not all of them. The sample lists about 79,000 clones; approximately 74% were seen once.

The chain is built from TRBV10-1 and TRBJ2-3; D may match TRBD1 or TRBD2 (6 bases each). Sequenced material: CD4+ T cells from PBMCs cultured with HCoV-229E spike peptides, taken before COVID-19 vaccination. The TCR sequence derives from a human donor who received a COVID-19 vaccine. CDR3 in amino acids: CASSEGGRASQYF. The CDR3 DNA reads as TGCGCCAGCAGTGAGGGGGGGCGGGCCAGTCAGTATTTT.